The 16 T cell receptor beta chains below were found in one sample sequenced in a study of blood T cell repertoires in COVID-19. TCRdb's table, derived via immunoSEQ multiplex PCR, lists solely in-frame clones and lacks some. The sample yields about 84,000 clones, about 95% seen once. Sequencing input: peripheral blood. Source of these receptors: a human donor with active COVID-19. The donor label of this sample is uncertain.

This rearrangement joins TRBV19 to TRBJ1-5, with 9 bases fitting TRBD1. CDR1 and CDR2 from the germline V gene are LNHDA and SQIVND (reference sequence). The V and J ends lost 4 bases and 1 base, in that order; junction bases with no gene match: 5. The CDR3 has 16 amino acids. The CDR3 DNA sequence: TGTGCCAGTAGTAGAGGACAGGGGTTCAGCAATCAGCCCCAGCATTTT. Amino acids: CASSRGQGFSNQPQHF.

This clone was detected only once. The chain links TRBV10-3 to TRBJ2-2, with unresolved D. This CDR3 spans 13 amino acids. The V gene lost 6 bases and the J gene lost 2 bases, with 7 bases spanning the gap. Germline assignment: CDR1 ENHRY and CDR2 SYGVKD. Here the CDR3 reads CAISVENTGELFF. DNA for the CDR3: TGTGCCATCAGCGTAGAAAACACCGGGGAGCTGTTTTTT.

This sequence joins TRBV4-1 and TRBJ2-4; tentatively, D is TRBD2 (6 bases). The germline V and J ends were trimmed by 1 base and 7 bases, with 23 bases remaining between them. CDR3 length equals 18 residues. In germline, CDR1 is MGHRA, CDR2 YSYEKL. CDR3: CASSQARPSAAGRNIQYF. The CDR3 DNA reads TGCGCCAGCAGCCAAGCCCGTCCCTCAGCCGCGGGACGGAACATTCAGTACTTC.

This chain joins TRBV12-3 or TRBV12-4 and TRBJ1-6; weak D call: TRBD1 (5 bases). The CDR3 consists of 13 residues. V lost 2 bases, J lost 10 bases, and 9 bases lay in between. The CDR3 reads CASSLLGHSPLHF. DNA of the CDR3: TGTGCCAGCAGTTTATTGGGGCACTCACCCCTCCACTTT.

The rearrangement uses TRBV7-2 and TRBJ2-1, with 8 nucleotides matching TRBD1. Germline V gene lookup returns CDR1 SGHTA and CDR2 FQGNSA. This CDR3 has 18 amino acids. The V segment lost 3 bases and the J segment 0 bases; nucleotides outside the gene matches: 10. CDR3 residues: CASSLRTGQGYSYNEQFF. The CDR3, as DNA: TGTGCCAGCAGCTTGCGGACCGGACAGGGTTACTCCTACAATGAGCAGTTCTTC.

The chain couples TRBV15 to TRBJ2-7; D might be TRBD1 (6 bases). This CDR3 is 15 amino acids long. Germline assignment: CDR1 LNHNV and CDR2 YYDKDF (reference sequence). V lost 5 bases and J lost 2, with 16 bases in between. CDR3 residues: CATSLEQGGPYEQYF. Written as DNA, the CDR3 is TGTGCCACCAGCCTCGAACAGGGTGGGCCCTACGAGCAGTACTTC.

This clone was observed a single time. The V call is TRBV3-1 (or the pseudogene TRBV3-2), the J call TRBJ2-2; 10 bases are shared with TRBD2. V lost 5 bases and J lost 3; bases outside the gene matches: 9. Germline V CDR1 and CDR2: LGHDT, YNNKEL (reference sequence). The CDR3 extends over 17 amino acids. This CDR3 reads CASSNQLLAGDTGELFF. CDR3 nucleotide sequence: TGTGCCAGCAGCAACCAGCTGCTAGCGGGGGACACCGGGGAGCTGTTTTTT.

This chain joins TRBV11-1 and TRBJ2-7, with a weak D call TRBD2 (5 bases). The CDR3 totals 14 residues. Germline loops: CDR1 SGHAT, CDR2 FQDESV (reference sequence). Between the trimmed V and J ends, which lost 7 bases and 2 bases, there was a span of 15 bases. The CDR3 nucleotides are TGTGCCAGCACCCCCACCGACGGGGCCTACGAGCAGTACTTC. It translates to CASTPTDGAYEQYF.

The rearrangement joins TRBV18 to TRBJ1-1; 11 bases agree with TRBD1. This CDR3 region has 15 residues. CDR1 KGHSH and CDR2 LQKENI come from the germline V gene. V trimming: 3 bases; J trimming: 4 bases; junction bases outside the gene matches: 4. The DNA of the CDR3 is TGTGCCAGCTCACCTAAGGGACAGGGGGGCACTGAAGCTTTCTTT. Residues: CASSPKGQGGTEAFF.

This sequence joins TRBV2 and TRBJ2-1, with 8 bases aligning to TRBD2. With V trimmed by 6 bases and J by 4 bases, 8 bases remained unmatched. Germline CDR1 SNHLY, CDR2 FYNNEI. The CDR3 loop spans 15 amino acids. The CDR3 region has the DNA TGTGCCAGCAGAGCGGGACTAGTAGGTTACAATGAGCAGTTCTTC. Protein: CASRAGLVGYNEQFF.

The chain links TRBV4-3 to TRBJ2-3; the match to TRBD2 covers 12 bases. Unmatched junction bases numbered 4, after V lost 0 bases and J lost 0 bases. The CDR3 has 18 amino acids. CDR1 is LGHNA, CDR2 YSLEER, per germline. CDR3 loop: CASSQEPTSGRSTDTQYF. The DNA of the CDR3 is TGCGCCAGCAGCCAAGAGCCCACTAGCGGGAGGAGCACAGATACGCAGTATTTT.

The J gene is TRBJ2-3, the V gene TRBV19; 8 bases are a match to TRBD2. J gave up 0 bases and V 7 bases, and 3 bases lay outside the gene matches. The germline gives CDR1 LNHDA, CDR2 SQIVND (reference sequence). The CDR3 covers 14 residues. CDR3 nucleotides: TGTGCCAGTACGCGGGGGGAAAGCACAGATACGCAGTATTTT. It translates to CASTRGESTDTQYF.

This sequence joins TRBV12-3 or TRBV12-4 and TRBJ1-5; D is possibly TRBD1 (5 bases). V lost 6 bases and J lost 3, with 9 bases in between. This CDR3 region has 13 residues. Written as DNA, the CDR3 is TGTGCCAGCAGGCAACAGGACAATCAGCCCCAGCATTTT. Translating it yields CASRQQDNQPQHF.

This clone occurred a few times. The V gene is TRBV6-2 or TRBV6-3, the J gene TRBJ1-5; no clear D gene. The CDR3 consists of 14 residues. Germline V gene data show CDR1 as MNHEY and CDR2 as SVGEGT. The V end lost 2 bases, the J end lost 5 bases, and 10 bases lay between the germline ends. CDR3 DNA sequence: TGTGCCAGCAGTTACGGCGGAGGTGATCAGCCCCAGCATTTT. As protein: CASSYGGGDQPQHF.

Here the CDR3 reads CATSIGRLADSYEQYF. The CDR3 DNA is TGTGCCACCAGCATCGGTCGCCTAGCGGATTCCTACGAGCAGTACTTC. V and J are TRBV15 and TRBJ2-7; TRBD2 matches at 7 bases. The CDR3 covers 16 residues. The germline CDR1 and CDR2 sequences are LNHNV and YYDKDF (reference sequence). With 4 bases clipped from V and 1 base from J, the junction kept 10 bases outside the gene matches.

This sequence joins TRBV18 and TRBJ1-4; no clear D. The CDR3 totals 16 residues. Trimming removed 0 bases at V and 0 bases at J, with 8 bases between. The germline CDR1 and CDR2 sequences are KGHSH and LQKENI. The CDR3 nucleotides read TGTGCCAGCTCACCACCCCCCCGGTCAACTAATGAAAAACTGTTTTTT. It translates to CASSPPPRSTNEKLFF.